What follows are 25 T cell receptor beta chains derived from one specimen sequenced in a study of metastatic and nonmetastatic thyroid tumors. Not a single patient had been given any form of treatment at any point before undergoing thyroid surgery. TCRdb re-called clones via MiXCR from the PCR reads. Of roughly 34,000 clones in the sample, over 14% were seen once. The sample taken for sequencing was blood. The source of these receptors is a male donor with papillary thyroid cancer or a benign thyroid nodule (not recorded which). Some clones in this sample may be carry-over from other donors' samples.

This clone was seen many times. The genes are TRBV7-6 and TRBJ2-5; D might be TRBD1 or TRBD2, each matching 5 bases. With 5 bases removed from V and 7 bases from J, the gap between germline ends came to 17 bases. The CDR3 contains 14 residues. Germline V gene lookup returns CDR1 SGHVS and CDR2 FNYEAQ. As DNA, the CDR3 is TGTGCCAGCAGCCGTGATGGGACGCTGGGGACCCAGTACTTC. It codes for CASSRDGTLGTQYF.

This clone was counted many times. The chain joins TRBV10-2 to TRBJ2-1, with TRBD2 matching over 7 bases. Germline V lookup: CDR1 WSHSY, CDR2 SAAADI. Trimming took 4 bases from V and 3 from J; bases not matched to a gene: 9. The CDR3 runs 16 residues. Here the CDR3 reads CASSVVGRAGYNEQFF. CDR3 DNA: TGCGCCAGCAGTGTGGTAGGGAGGGCCGGCTACAATGAGCAGTTCTTC.

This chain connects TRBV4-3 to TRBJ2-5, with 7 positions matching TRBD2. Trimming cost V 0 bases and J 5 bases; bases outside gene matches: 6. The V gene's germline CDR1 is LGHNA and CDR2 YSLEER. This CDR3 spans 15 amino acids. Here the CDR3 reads CASSQEAAGVETQYF. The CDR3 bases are TGCGCCAGCAGCCAAGAGGCGGCGGGAGTTGAGACCCAGTACTTC.

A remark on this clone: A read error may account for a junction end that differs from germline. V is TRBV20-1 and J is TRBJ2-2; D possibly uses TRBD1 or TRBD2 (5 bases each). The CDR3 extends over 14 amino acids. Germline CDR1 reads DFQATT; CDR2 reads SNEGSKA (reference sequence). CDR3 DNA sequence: TGCAGTGCTAGTGTGACAGCGAACACCGGGGAGCTATTTTTT. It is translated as CSASVTANTGELFF.

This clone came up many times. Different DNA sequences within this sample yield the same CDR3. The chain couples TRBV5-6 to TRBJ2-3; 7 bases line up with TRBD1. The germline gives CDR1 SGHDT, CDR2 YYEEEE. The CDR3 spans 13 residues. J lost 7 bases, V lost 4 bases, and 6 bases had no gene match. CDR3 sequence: CASSPSGGHTQYF. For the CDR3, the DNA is TGTGCCAGCAGCCCTTCAGGGGGACATACGCAGTATTTT.

CDR3 sequence: CASSFGHPVVTQYF. The CDR3 DNA reads as TGTGCCAGCAGCTTTGGACATCCGGTCGTTACGCAGTATTTT. This chain connects TRBV5-5 to TRBJ2-3, with a tentative D call TRBD1 (5 bases). The CDR3 is made up of 14 amino acids. The V gene lost 2 bases and the J gene lost 8 bases, with 15 bases spanning the gap. Germline V gene sequence: CDR1 SGHKS, CDR2 YYEKEE (reference sequence).

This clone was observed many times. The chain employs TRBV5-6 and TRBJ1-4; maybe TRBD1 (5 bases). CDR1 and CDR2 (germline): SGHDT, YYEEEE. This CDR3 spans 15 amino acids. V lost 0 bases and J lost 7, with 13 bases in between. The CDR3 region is CASSLEGTVGEKLFF. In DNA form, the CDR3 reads TGTGCCAGCAGCTTGGAAGGGACTGTGGGTGAAAAACTGTTTTTT.

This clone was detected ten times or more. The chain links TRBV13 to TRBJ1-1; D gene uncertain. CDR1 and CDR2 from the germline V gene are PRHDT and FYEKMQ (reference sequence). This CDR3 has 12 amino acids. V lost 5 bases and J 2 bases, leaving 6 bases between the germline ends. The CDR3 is CASSRVNTEAFF. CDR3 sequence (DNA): TGTGCCAGCAGCCGAGTTAACACTGAAGCTTTCTTT.

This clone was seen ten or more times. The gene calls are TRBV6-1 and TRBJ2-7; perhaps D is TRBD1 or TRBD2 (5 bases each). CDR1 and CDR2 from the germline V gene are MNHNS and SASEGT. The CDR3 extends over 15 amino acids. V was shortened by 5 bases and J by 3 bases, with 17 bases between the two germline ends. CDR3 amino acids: CASSTRGSEDYEQYF. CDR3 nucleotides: TGTGCCAGCAGTACTAGGGGATCAGAGGACTACGAGCAGTACTTC.

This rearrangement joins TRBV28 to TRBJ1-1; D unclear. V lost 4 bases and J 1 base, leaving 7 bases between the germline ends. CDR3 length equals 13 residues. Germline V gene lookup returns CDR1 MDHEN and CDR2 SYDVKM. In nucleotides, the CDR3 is TGTGCCAGCAGTTCCCCACAGAACACTGAAGCTTTCTTT. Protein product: CASSSPQNTEAFF.

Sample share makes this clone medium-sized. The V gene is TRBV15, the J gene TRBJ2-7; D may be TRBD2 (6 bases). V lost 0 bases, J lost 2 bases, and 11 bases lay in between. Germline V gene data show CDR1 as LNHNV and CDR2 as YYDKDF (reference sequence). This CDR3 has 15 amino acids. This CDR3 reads CATSREGGPAYEQYF. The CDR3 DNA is TGTGCCACCAGCAGAGAGGGAGGTCCGGCCTACGAGCAGTACTTC.

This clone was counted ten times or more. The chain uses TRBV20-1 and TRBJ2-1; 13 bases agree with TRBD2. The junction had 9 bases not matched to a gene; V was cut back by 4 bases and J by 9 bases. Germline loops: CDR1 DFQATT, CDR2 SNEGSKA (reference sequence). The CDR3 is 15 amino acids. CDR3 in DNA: TGCAGTGCTAAGCTACTAGCGGGAGGGCCGAGTGAGCAGTTCTTC. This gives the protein CSAKLLAGGPSEQFF.

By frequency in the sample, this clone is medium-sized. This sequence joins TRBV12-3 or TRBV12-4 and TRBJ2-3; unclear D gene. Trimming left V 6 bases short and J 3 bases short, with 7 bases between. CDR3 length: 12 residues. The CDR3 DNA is TGTGCCAGCAGGCTGGAGACAGATACGCAGTATTTT. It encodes CASRLETDTQYF.

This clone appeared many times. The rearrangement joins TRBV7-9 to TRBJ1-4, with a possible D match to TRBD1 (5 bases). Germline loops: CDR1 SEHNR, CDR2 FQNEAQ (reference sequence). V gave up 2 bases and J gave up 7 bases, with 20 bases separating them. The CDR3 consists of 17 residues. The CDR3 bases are TGTGCCAGCAGCTTACGGTTTCGGGGCGAGGCGAGTGAAAAACTGTTTTTT. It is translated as CASSLRFRGEASEKLFF.

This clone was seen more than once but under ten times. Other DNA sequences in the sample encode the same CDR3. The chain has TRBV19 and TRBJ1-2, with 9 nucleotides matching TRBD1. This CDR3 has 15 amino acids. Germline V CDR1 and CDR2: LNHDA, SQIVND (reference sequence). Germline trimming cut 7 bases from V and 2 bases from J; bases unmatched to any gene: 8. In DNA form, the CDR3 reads TGTGCCAGTACACCAGGGACAGGGAAGAACTATGGCTACACCTTC. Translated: CASTPGTGKNYGYTF.

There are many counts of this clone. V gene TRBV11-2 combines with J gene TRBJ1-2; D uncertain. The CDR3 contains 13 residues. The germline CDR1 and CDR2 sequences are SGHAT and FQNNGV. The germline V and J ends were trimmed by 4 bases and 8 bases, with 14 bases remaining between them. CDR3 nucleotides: TGTGCCAGCAGCTCAGGTCCAATCGGGGGCTACACCTTC. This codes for CASSSGPIGGYTF.

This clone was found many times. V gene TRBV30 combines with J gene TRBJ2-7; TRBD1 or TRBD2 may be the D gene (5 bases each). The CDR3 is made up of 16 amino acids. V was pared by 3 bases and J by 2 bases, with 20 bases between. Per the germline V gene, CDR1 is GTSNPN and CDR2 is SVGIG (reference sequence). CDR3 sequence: CAWSPLYGTGTYEQYF. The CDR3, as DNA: TGTGCCTGGAGCCCACTTTATGGGACGGGAACCTACGAGCAGTACTTC. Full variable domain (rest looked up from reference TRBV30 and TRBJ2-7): SQTIHQWPATLVQPVGSPLSLECTVEGTSNPNLYWYRQAAGRGLQLLFYSVGIGQISSEVPQNLSASRPQDRQFILSSKKLLLSDSGFYLCAWSPLYGTGTYEQYFGPGTRLTVT.

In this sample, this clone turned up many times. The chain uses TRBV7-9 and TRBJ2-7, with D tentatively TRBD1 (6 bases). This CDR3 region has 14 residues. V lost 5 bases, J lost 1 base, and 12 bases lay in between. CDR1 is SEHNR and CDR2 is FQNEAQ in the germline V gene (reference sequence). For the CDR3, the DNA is TGTGCCAGCAGCAGAGGGACACAATCCTACGAGCAGTACTTC. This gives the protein CASSRGTQSYEQYF. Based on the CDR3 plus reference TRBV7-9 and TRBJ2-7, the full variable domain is DTGVSQNPRHKITKRGQNVTFRCDPISEHNRLYWYRQTLGQGPEFLTYFQNEAQLEKSRLLSDRFSAERPKGSFSTLEIQRTEQGDSAMYLCASSRGTQSYEQYFGPGTRLTVT.

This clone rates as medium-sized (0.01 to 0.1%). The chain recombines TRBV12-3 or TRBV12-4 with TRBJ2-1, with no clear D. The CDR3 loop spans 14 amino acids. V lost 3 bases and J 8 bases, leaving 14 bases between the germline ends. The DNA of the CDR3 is TGTGCCAGCAGTTTCCGTCTCGAGGCCGATGAGCAGTTCTTC. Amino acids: CASSFRLEADEQFF.

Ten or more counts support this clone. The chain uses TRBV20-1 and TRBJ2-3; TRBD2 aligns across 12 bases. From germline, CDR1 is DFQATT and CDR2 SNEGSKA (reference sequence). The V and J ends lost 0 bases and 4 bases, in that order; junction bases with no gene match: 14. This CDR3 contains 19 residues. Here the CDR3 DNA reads TGCAGTGCTAGAGATGGGGGACTAGCGGGTCCCGGGGGCCCAGATACGCAGTATTTT. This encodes CSARDGGLAGPGGPDTQYF.

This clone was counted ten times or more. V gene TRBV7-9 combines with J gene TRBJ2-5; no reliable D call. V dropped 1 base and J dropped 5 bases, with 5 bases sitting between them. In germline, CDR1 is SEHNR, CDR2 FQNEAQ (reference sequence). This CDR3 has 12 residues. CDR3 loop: CASSLGLETQYF. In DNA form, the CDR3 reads TGTGCCAGCAGCTTAGGGCTGGAGACCCAGTACTTC.

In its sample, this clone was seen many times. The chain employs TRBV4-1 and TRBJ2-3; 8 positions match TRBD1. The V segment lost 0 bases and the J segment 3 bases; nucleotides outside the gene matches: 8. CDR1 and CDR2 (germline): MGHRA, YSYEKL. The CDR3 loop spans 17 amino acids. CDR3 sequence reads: CASSQDGTGGATDTQYF. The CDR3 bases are TGCGCCAGCAGCCAAGATGGGACAGGAGGGGCAACAGATACGCAGTATTTT.

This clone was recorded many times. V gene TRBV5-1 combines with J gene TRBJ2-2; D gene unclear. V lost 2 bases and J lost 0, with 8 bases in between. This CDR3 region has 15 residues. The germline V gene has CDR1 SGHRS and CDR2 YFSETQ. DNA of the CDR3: TGCGCCAGCAGCTTAAACCCCGCGAACACCGGGGAGCTGTTTTTT. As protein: CASSLNPANTGELFF.

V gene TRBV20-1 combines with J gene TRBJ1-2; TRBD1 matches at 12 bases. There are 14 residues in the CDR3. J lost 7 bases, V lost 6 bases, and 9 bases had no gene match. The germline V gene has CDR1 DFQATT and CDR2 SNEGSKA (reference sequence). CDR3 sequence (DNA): TGCAGTGCCGAGGGGACAGGGGGCTATGTTGGCTACACCTTC. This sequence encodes CSAEGTGGYVGYTF.

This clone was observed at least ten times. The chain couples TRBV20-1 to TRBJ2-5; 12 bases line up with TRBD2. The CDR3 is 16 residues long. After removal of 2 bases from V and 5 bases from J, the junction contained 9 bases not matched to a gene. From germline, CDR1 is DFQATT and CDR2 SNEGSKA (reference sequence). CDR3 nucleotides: TGCAGTGCTAGATCTCTAGCGGGAGGGGGTTCGGAGACCCAGTACTTC. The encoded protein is CSARSLAGGGSETQYF.